What follows are 8 T cell receptor beta chains derived from one specimen sequenced in a study of sequential checkpoint blockade in melanoma. Stated treatment: randomized to nivolumab then ipilimumab (arm A) or the reverse (arm B). Here immunoSEQ multiplex PCR was the method, and the copy in TCRdb shows in-frame clones only, minus some. The sample records about 20,000 clones, roughly four fifths being singletons. The input for sequencing was CD8+ T cells sorted from blood (inferred from file names), taken from a patient given nivolumab and ipilimumab in sequence. The receptors originated from a human donor with melanoma.

CDR3 coding DNA: TGTGCCAGCCGTAGGGACTGGGATAGCACAGATACGCAGTATTTT. The encoded protein is CASRRDWDSTDTQYF. The chain is built from TRBV5-8 and TRBJ2-3, with TRBD2 as a possible D gene (6 bases). CDR1 and CDR2 from the germline V gene are SGHTS and YDEGEE. The length of the CDR3 is 15 residues. V shed 7 bases and J shed 0 bases, with 15 bases lying between them.

The chain couples TRBV10-3 to TRBJ2-2, with 11 bases fitting TRBD2. This CDR3 region has 14 residues. CDR1 and CDR2 from the germline V gene are ENHRY and SYGVKD. With V trimmed by 2 bases and J by 11 bases, 4 bases remained unmatched. The chain's CDR3 is CAISETSGGPELFF. The CDR3 nucleotides are TGTGCCATCAGTGAGACTAGCGGGGGCCCAGAGCTGTTTTTT.

The chain uses TRBV9 and TRBJ2-5; 10 bases align to TRBD2. This CDR3 comprises 16 residues. Trimming at V came to 6 bases and at J to 5 bases, leaving 13 bases not matched to a gene. CDR1 and CDR2 from the germline V gene are SGDLS and YYNGEE. This CDR3 reads CASKPGASGGLETQYF. The CDR3 nucleotides read TGTGCCAGCAAGCCCGGGGCTAGCGGGGGTTTGGAGACCCAGTACTTC.

This clone appeared a few times. V and J are TRBV9 and TRBJ2-3; D gene uncertain. Per the germline V gene, CDR1 is SGDLS and CDR2 is YYNGEE. The CDR3 consists of 13 residues. The V and J ends lost 4 bases and 5 bases respectively, with 11 bases between them. As DNA, the CDR3 is TGTGCCAGCAGCTACCTGTTAGTAGATACGCAGTATTTT. Amino acid sequence: CASSYLLVDTQYF.

The chain recombines TRBV7-9 with TRBJ2-3; 12 nucleotides align to TRBD2. Germline V lookup: CDR1 SEHNR, CDR2 FQNEAQ (reference sequence). There are 18 residues in the CDR3. V trimming: 1 base; J trimming: 3 bases; junction bases outside the gene matches: 8. DNA of the CDR3: TGTGCCAGCAGCTTAGAGGGCCGACTAGCGGGGGATACAGATACGCAGTATTTT. It translates to CASSLEGRLAGDTDTQYF.

This clone was seen once. This sequence joins TRBV28 and TRBJ2-3, with 8 bases identical to TRBD2. The CDR3 is 15 residues long. V lost 5 bases and J lost 1; bases outside the gene matches: 5. Germline V CDR1 and CDR2: MDHEN, SYDVKM. The CDR3 region has the DNA TGTGCCAGCAGTCCAACACTAGCGGGCACAGATACGCAGTATTTT. Amino acid sequence: CASSPTLAGTDTQYF.

The rearrangement uses TRBV7-8 and TRBJ1-1; D is unclear. The germline V gene encodes CDR1 SGHVS and CDR2 FQNEAQ. V lost 7 bases, J lost 0 bases, and 12 bases lay in between. CDR3 length: 14 residues. CDR3 DNA: TGTGCCAGCACCGAGACACAGCTGAACACTGAAGCTTTCTTT. Amino acids: CASTETQLNTEAFF.

This chain links TRBV4-3 with TRBJ2-2; 7 bases agree with TRBD1. The CDR3 is made up of 16 amino acids. The germline gives CDR1 LGHNA, CDR2 YSLEER. J lost 0 bases, V lost 8 bases, and 9 bases had no gene match. For the CDR3, the DNA is TGCGCCAGCTCCGATATAGGGGGCACGAACACCGGGGAGCTGTTTTTT. Translation: CASSDIGGTNTGELFF.